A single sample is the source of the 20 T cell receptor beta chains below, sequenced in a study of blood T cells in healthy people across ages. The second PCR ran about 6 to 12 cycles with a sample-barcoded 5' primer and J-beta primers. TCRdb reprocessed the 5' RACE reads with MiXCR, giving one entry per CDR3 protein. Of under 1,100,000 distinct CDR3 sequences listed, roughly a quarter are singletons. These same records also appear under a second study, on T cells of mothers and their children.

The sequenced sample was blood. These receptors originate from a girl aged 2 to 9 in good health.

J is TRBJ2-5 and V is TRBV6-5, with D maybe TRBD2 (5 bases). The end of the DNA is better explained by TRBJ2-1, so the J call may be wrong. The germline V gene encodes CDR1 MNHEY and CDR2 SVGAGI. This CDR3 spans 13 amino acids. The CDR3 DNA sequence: TGTGCCAGCAGTTATGTAACTAGTAATGAGCAGTTCTTC. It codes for CASSYVTSNEQFF.

The CDR3 here is CASSLERGYEAFF. In DNA form, the CDR3 reads TGTGCCAGCAGCTTAGAAAGAGGGTATGAAGCTTTCTTT. V usage is TRBV7-9 and J usage is TRBJ1-1; D remains unclear. CDR1 is SEHNR, CDR2 FQNEAQ, per germline (reference sequence). The CDR3 totals 13 residues. Trimming took off 1 base at V and 7 bases at J, with 10 bases between the two ends.

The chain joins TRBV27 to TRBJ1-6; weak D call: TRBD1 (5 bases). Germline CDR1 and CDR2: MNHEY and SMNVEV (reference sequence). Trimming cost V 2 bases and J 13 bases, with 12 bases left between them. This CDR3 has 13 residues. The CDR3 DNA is TGTGCCAGCAGTTTAGATCTCTCAGGGCCCCTCCACTTT. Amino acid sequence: CASSLDLSGPLHF.

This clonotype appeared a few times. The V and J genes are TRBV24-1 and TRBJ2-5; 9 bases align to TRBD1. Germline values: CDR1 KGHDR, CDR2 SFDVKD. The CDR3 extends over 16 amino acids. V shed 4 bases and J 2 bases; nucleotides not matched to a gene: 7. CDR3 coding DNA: TGTGCCACCAGTGACCCCAACAGGGGGCTTCAAGAGACCCAGTACTTC. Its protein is CATSDPNRGLQETQYF.

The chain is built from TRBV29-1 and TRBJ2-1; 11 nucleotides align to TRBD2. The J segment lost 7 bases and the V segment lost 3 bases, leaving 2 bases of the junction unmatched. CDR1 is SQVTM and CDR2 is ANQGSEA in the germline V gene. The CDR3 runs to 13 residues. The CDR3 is CSVETSGENEQFF. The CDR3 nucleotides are TGCAGCGTTGAGACTAGCGGGGAGAATGAGCAGTTCTTC.

CDR3: CSARAGGLRETQYF. For the CDR3, the DNA is TGCAGTGCTAGAGCGGGGGGGCTTAGAGAGACCCAGTACTTC. The rearrangement links TRBV20-1 to TRBJ2-5; TRBD2 aligns across 8 bases. Germline CDR1 and CDR2: DFQATT and SNEGSKA (reference sequence). The CDR3 runs 14 residues. V gave up 1 base and J gave up 4 bases; unmatched junction bases: 5.

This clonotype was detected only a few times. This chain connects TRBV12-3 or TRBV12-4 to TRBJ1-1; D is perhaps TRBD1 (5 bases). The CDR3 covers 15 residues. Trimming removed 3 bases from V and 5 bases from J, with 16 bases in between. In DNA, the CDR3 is TGTGCCAGCAGTTTGTCCTTGTGGGGGGGGACTGAAGCTTTCTTT. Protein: CASSLSLWGGTEAFF.

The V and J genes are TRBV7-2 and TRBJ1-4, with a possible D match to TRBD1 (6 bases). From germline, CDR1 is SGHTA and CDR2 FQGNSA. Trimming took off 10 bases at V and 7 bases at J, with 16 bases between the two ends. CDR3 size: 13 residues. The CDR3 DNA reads TGTGCCACCAGGCGGGACATTGGTGAAAAACTGTTTTTT. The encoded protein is CATRRDIGEKLFF. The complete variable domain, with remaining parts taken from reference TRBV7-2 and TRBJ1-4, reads GAGVSQSPSNKVTEKGKDVELRCDPISGHTALYWYRQSLGQGLEFLIYFQGNSAPDKSGLPSDRFSAERTGGSVSTLTIQRTQQEDSAVYLCATRRDIGEKLFFGSGTQLSVL.

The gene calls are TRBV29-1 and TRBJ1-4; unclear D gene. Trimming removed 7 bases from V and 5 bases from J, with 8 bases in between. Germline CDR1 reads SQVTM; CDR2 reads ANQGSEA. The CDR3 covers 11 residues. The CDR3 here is CSGSENEKLFF. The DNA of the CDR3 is TGCAGCGGGAGTGAAAATGAAAAACTGTTTTTT.

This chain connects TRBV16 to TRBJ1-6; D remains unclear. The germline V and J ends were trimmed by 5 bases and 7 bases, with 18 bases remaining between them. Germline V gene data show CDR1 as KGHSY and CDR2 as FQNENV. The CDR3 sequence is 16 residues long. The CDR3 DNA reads TGTGCCAGCAGCGAGCCAGGCCTTAATTACAATTCACCCCTCCACTTT. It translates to CASSEPGLNYNSPLHF.

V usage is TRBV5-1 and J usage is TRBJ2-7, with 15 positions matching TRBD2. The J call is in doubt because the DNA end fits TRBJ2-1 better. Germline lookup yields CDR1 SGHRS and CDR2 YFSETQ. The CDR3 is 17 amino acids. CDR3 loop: CASIQGLAGGIYNEQFF. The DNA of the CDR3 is TGCGCCAGCATCCAGGGACTAGCGGGAGGCATCTACAATGAGCAGTTCTTC.

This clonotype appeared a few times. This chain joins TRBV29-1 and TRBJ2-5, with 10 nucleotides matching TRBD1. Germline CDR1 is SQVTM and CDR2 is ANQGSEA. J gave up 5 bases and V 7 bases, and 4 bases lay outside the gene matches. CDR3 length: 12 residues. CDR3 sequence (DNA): TGCAGCGCAGGGACAGGGGCGGAGACCCAGTACTTC. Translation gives CSAGTGAETQYF.

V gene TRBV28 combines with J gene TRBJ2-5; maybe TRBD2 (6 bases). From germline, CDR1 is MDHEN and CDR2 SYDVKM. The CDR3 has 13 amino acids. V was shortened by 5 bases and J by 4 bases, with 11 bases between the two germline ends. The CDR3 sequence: CASSGERAETQYF. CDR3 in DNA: TGTGCCAGCAGTGGGGAGCGGGCAGAGACCCAGTACTTC.

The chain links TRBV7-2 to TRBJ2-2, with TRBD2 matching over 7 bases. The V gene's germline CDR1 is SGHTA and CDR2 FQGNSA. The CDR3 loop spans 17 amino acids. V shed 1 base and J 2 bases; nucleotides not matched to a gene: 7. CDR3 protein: CASSLGPGGPNTGELFF. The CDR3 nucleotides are TGTGCCAGCAGCTTAGGCCCGGGAGGCCCCAACACCGGGGAGCTGTTTTTT. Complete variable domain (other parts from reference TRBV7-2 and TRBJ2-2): GAGVSQSPSNKVTEKGKDVELRCDPISGHTALYWYRQSLGQGLEFLIYFQGNSAPDKSGLPSDRFSAERTGGSVSTLTIQRTQQEDSAVYLCASSLGPGGPNTGELFFGEGSRLTVL.

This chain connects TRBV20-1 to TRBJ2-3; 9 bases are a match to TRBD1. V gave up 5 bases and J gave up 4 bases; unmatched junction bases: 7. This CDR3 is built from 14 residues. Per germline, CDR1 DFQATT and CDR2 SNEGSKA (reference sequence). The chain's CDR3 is CSASNRGQSDTQYF. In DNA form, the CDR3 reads TGCAGTGCTTCAAACAGGGGGCAGTCAGATACGCAGTATTTT.

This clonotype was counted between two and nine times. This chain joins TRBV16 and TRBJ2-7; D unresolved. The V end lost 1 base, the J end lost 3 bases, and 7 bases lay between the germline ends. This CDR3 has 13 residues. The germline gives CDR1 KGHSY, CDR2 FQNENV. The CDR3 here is CASSQFFSYEQYF. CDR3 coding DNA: TGTGCCAGCAGCCAATTCTTTAGCTACGAGCAGTACTTC.

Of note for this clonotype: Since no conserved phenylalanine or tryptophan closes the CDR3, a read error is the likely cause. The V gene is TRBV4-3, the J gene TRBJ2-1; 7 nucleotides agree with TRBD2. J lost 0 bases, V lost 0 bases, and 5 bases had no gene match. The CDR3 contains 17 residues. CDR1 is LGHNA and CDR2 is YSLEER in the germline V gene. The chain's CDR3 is CASSQDYGGSSYNEQFL. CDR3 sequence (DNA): TGCGCCAGCAGCCAAGATTATGGCGGGAGCTCCTACAATGAGCAGTTCCTC.

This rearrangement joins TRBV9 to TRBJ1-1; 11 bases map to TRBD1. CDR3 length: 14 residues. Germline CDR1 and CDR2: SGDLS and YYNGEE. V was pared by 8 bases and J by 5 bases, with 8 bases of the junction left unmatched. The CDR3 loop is CASTGGTGGTEAFF. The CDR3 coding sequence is TGTGCCAGTACGGGAGGGACAGGGGGTACTGAAGCTTTCTTT.

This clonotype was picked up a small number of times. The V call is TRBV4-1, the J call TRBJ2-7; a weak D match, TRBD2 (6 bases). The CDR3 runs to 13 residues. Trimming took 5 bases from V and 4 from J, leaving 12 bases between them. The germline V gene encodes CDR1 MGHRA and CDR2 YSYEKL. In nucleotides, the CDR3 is TGCGCCAGCAGCACGACTAGTTTTTACGAGCAGTACTTC. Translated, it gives CASSTTSFYEQYF.

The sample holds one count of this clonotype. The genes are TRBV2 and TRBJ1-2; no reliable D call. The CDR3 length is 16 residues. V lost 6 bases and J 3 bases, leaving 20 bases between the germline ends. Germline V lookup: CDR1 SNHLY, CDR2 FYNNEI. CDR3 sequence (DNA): TGTGCCAGCAGGTTTGCTGTAGGACCACCAGACTATGGCTACACCTTC. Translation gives CASRFAVGPPDYGYTF.